This entry lists 23 T cell receptor beta chains sequenced from one sample in a study of shared clonotypes between healthy human individuals. Sequenced by immunoSEQ multiplex PCR; TCRdb stores in-frame clones only, minus some. The sample has about 490,000 clones, about three quarters seen once; the top ten hold 10% to 15%. What was sequenced was PBMCs. The receptors here all came from a woman between 35 and 50 years old in good health. Some clones in this sample may be carry-over from other donors' samples.

This clone occurred a few times. The rearrangement uses TRBV7-2 and TRBJ1-4, with D hard to call. This CDR3 is built from 15 residues. V dropped 7 bases and J dropped 0 bases, with 12 bases sitting between them. Germline-derived CDR1 and CDR2 are SGHTA and FQGNSA. CDR3 amino acids: CASKVGGPTNEKLFF. CDR3 bases: TGTGCCAGCAAAGTGGGAGGGCCAACTAATGAAAAACTGTTTTTT.

The chain carries TRBV5-8 and TRBJ2-7; a weak D match, TRBD1 (6 bases). The germline V and J ends were trimmed by 4 bases and 1 base, with 12 bases remaining between them. This CDR3 is built from 14 residues. CDR1 is SGHTS and CDR2 is YDEGEE in the germline V gene. The CDR3 DNA reads TGTGCCAGCAGCCCATGGACAGAGTCCTACGAGCAGTACTTC. This encodes CASSPWTESYEQYF.

This clone showed up just once. This rearrangement joins TRBV29-1 to TRBJ2-2, with 9 bases identical to TRBD1. This CDR3 comprises 13 residues. J gave up 4 bases and V 4 bases, and 1 base lay outside the gene matches. From germline, CDR1 is SQVTM and CDR2 ANQGSEA. This CDR3 reads CSVVTGGTGELFF. In DNA form, the CDR3 reads TGCAGCGTTGTGACAGGGGGCACCGGGGAGCTGTTTTTT.

The chain joins TRBV7-2 to TRBJ2-7, with 9 bases identical to TRBD2. Unmatched junction bases numbered 7, after V lost 5 bases and J lost 5 bases. The germline V gene has CDR1 SGHTA and CDR2 FQGNSA. The CDR3 consists of 14 residues. CDR3: CASSLFSGSDEQYF. The CDR3 bases are TGTGCCAGCAGCCTCTTTAGCGGGAGCGACGAGCAGTACTTC.

The chain carries TRBV28 and TRBJ2-2, with D tentatively TRBD1 or TRBD2 (5 bases each). There are 13 residues in the CDR3. The V and J ends lost 6 bases and 5 bases respectively, with 10 bases between them. Germline values: CDR1 MDHEN, CDR2 SYDVKM. This chain's CDR3 is CASRGVVTGELFF. Here the CDR3 DNA reads TGTGCCAGCAGGGGGGTGGTGACCGGGGAGCTGTTTTTT.

J is TRBJ2-2 and V is TRBV6-1; D gene ambiguous. The ends were cut back, 5 bases at V and 8 bases at J, with 12 bases in the middle. There are 13 residues in the CDR3. In germline, CDR1 is MNHNS, CDR2 SASEGT. Here the CDR3 reads CASSPPGAGELFF. The CDR3 DNA reads as TGTGCCAGCAGTCCTCCTGGCGCGGGGGAGCTGTTTTTT.

A single count supports this clone. The V gene is TRBV28, the J gene TRBJ2-4; either TRBD1 or TRBD2 may fit D (5 bases each). This CDR3 comprises 17 residues. CDR1 is MDHEN and CDR2 is SYDVKM in the germline V gene. Trimming left V 7 bases short and J 3 bases short, with 22 bases between. The chain's CDR3 is CASTDRGVVRVKNIQYF. CDR3 in DNA: TGTGCCAGCACCGACCGAGGGGTAGTGCGGGTCAAAAACATTCAGTACTTC.

A word on this clone: This may arise from a read error, as a much more abundant clone is one base away. J is TRBJ1-2 and V is TRBV11-2, with TRBD1 as a possible D gene (5 bases). CDR3 length equals 15 residues. Germline CDR1 and CDR2: SGHAT and FQNNGV. The DNA of the CDR3 is TGTGCCAGCAGCTTACGGCCGGCAGGGAACTATGGCTACGCCTTC. Its protein product is CASSLRPAGNYGYAF. Complete variable domain (other parts from reference TRBV11-2 and TRBJ1-2): EAGVAQSPRYKIIEKRQSVAFWCNPISGHATLYWYQQILGQGPKLLIQFQNNGVVDDSQLPKDRFSAERLKGVDSTLKIQPAKLEDSAVYLCASSLRPAGNYGYAFGSGTRLTVV.

This clone has just one count. V and J are TRBV28 and TRBJ1-2, with D unresolved. Germline loops: CDR1 MDHEN, CDR2 SYDVKM. The CDR3 contains 13 residues. Trimming took off 5 bases at V and 7 bases at J, with 14 bases between the two ends. The CDR3 DNA follows: TGTGCCAGCAGTCCCCCCCCCGCAAGTGGCTACACCTTC. It is translated as CASSPPPASGYTF.

The chain has TRBV4-1 and TRBJ2-3, with 12 bases that match TRBD2. Trimming cost V 3 bases and J 0 bases; bases outside gene matches: 10. This CDR3 contains 19 residues. Germline V lookup: CDR1 MGHRA, CDR2 YSYEKL. The CDR3 DNA follows: TGCGCCAGCAGCCACGACCGCTTAGGGACTAGCGGGAGCACAGATACGCAGTATTTT. It specifies CASSHDRLGTSGSTDTQYF.

The chain uses TRBV2 and TRBJ1-3, with TRBD1 as a possible D gene (5 bases). The V gene lost 4 bases and the J gene lost 1 base, with 11 bases spanning the gap. This CDR3 is 15 amino acids long. Germline CDR1 is SNHLY and CDR2 is FYNNEI. The CDR3 bases are TGTGCCAGCAGTGCCCGGGGCGGATCTGGAAACACCATATATTTT. Its translation is CASSARGGSGNTIYF. Complete variable domain (other parts from reference TRBV2 and TRBJ1-3): EPEVTQTPSHQVTQMGQEVILRCVPISNHLYFYWYRQILGQKVEFLVSFYNNEISEKSEIFDDQFSVERPDGSNFTLKIRSTKLEDSAMYFCASSARGGSGNTIYFGEGSWLTVV.

This clone has a handful of counts. The V gene is TRBV10-1, the J gene TRBJ2-7; 11 nucleotides agree with TRBD2. The junction had 12 bases not matched to a gene; V was cut back by 4 bases and J by 7 bases. The CDR3 loop spans 16 amino acids. Germline V gives CDR1 WNHNN, CDR2 SYGVQD (reference sequence). DNA of the CDR3: TGCGCCAGCAGTGCCGGGGTAGCGGGAGGGCCTGGGGAGCAGTACTTC. This encodes CASSAGVAGGPGEQYF.

This clone was seen many times. The chain links TRBV6-4 to TRBJ2-3, with TRBD1 as a possible D gene (6 bases). Per the germline V gene, CDR1 is MRHNA and CDR2 is SNTAGT. The CDR3 has 15 amino acids. With 3 bases removed from V and 3 bases from J, the gap between germline ends came to 13 bases. The CDR3: CASSEVKGETDTQYF. The CDR3 bases are TGTGCCAGCAGTGAAGTAAAGGGGGAGACAGATACGCAGTATTTT.

This clone was recorded once. The chain combines TRBV7-2 with TRBJ2-1; D is perhaps TRBD2 (6 bases). The CDR3 runs 15 residues. Trimming left V 5 bases short and J 1 base short, with 12 bases between. Germline V gene data show CDR1 as SGHTA and CDR2 as FQGNSA. This chain's CDR3 is CASSKAGLSYNEQFF. As DNA, the CDR3 is TGTGCCAGCAGCAAAGCGGGTCTTTCCTACAATGAGCAGTTCTTC.

V usage is TRBV27 and J usage is TRBJ1-5; D is ambiguous. Trimming stripped 2 bases from V and 4 bases from J, with 6 bases between. CDR3 size: 13 residues. The germline V gene encodes CDR1 MNHEY and CDR2 SMNVEV (reference sequence). Here the CDR3 reads CASSLGRNQPQHF. For the CDR3, the DNA is TGTGCCAGCAGTTTAGGCAGGAATCAGCCCCAGCATTTT.

V gene TRBV2 combines with J gene TRBJ2-4; 11 nucleotides agree with TRBD2. CDR3 size: 14 residues. With V trimmed by 2 bases and J by 6 bases, 0 bases remained unmatched. The germline V gene encodes CDR1 SNHLY and CDR2 FYNNEI. CDR3 in amino acids: CASSETSGRNIQYF. CDR3 bases: TGTGCCAGCAGTGAAACTAGCGGGAGAAACATTCAGTACTTC.

This chain uses TRBV6-1 with TRBJ1-2, with a possible D match to TRBD1 (6 bases). CDR1 and CDR2 (germline): MNHNS, SASEGT. Trimming stripped 5 bases from V and 3 bases from J, with 13 bases between. The CDR3 loop spans 14 amino acids. The CDR3 is CASSQGRGDYGYTF. The DNA of the CDR3 is TGTGCCAGCAGTCAGGGGAGGGGGGACTATGGCTACACCTTC.

The chain carries TRBV6-5 and TRBJ1-1; no clear D. The germline V gene encodes CDR1 MNHEY and CDR2 SVGAGI. The CDR3 runs to 13 residues. The germline V and J ends were trimmed by 3 bases and 3 bases, with 8 bases remaining between them. CDR3 amino acids: CASSYREDTEAFF. In DNA form, the CDR3 reads TGTGCCAGCAGTTATCGGGAGGACACTGAAGCTTTCTTT.

In its sample, this clone was seen once. The chain combines TRBV11-2 with TRBJ2-2, with 9 bases matching TRBD2. This CDR3 spans 17 amino acids. Germline V lookup: CDR1 SGHAT, CDR2 FQNNGV. V shed 5 bases, J shed 0 bases, and the junction held 7 bases outside the gene matches. CDR3 DNA sequence: TGTGCCAGCAGCAGAGGGACTAGCACAGCGAACACCGGGGAGCTGTTTTTT. Protein product: CASSRGTSTANTGELFF.

With respect to this clone: Other nucleotide sequences in the sample specify the same CDR3. V gene TRBV7-9 combines with J gene TRBJ2-7; 10 bases fit TRBD1. Germline V gene data show CDR1 as SEHNR and CDR2 as FQNEAQ (reference sequence). The J segment lost 6 bases and the V segment lost 1 base, leaving 0 bases of the junction unmatched. The CDR3 totals 13 residues. The CDR3 sequence is CASSLGTGGEQYF. CDR3 DNA: TGTGCCAGCAGCTTAGGGACAGGGGGCGAGCAGTACTTC.

The gene calls are TRBV6-6 and TRBJ1-5; 9 bases match TRBD1. The ends lost 2 bases at V and 2 bases at J; junction bases unmatched: 1. Germline assignment: CDR1 MNHNY and CDR2 SVGAGI (reference sequence). This CDR3 contains 15 residues. CDR3 loop: CASSYGTGRNQPQHF. The CDR3 DNA sequence: TGTGCCAGCAGTTACGGGACAGGGCGCAATCAGCCCCAGCATTTT.

Worth noting for this clone: A far larger clone is one nucleotide away, so this likely arose from a read error. The same CDR3 arises from other DNA sequences in this sample as well. The chain links TRBV29-1 to TRBJ1-2; D call uncertain. V was clipped by 3 bases and J by 0 bases, with 14 bases between them. This CDR3 is built from 15 residues. Germline lookup yields CDR1 SQVTM and CDR2 ANQGSEA. CDR3 sequence reads: CSVDGGARANYGYTF. The DNA for the CDR3 is TGCAGCGTTGATGGAGGAGCAAGAGCTAACTATGGCTACACCTTC.

This clone was seen ten or more times. The DNA for the CDR3 is TGTGCCAGCAGCTTGACTAGCGGGAACACCGGGGAGCTGTTTTTT. The encoded protein is CASSLTSGNTGELFF. The genes are TRBV5-4 and TRBJ2-2; 8 positions match TRBD2. The CDR3 contains 15 residues. The junction had 0 bases not matched to a gene; V was cut back by 1 base and J by 1 base. Germline V gives CDR1 SGHNT, CDR2 YYREEE (reference sequence). The variable domain in full, with the rest retrieved from reference TRBV5-4 and TRBJ2-2, is ETGVTQSPTHLIKTRGQQVTLRCSSQSGHNTVSWYQQALGQGPQFIFQYYREEENGRGNFPPRFSGLQFPNYSSELNVNALELDDSALYLCASSLTSGNTGELFFGEGSRLTVL.